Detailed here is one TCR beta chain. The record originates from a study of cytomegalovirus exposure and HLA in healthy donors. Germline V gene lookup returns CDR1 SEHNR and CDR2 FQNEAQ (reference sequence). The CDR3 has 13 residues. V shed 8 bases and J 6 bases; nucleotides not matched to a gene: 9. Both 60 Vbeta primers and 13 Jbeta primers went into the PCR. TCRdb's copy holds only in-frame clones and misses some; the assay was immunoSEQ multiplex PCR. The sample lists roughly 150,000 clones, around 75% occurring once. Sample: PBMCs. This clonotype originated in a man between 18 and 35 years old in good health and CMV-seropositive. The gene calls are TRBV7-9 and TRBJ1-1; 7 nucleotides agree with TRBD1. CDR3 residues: CASGGQGVSEAFF. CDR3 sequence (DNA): TGTGCCAGCGGGGGGCAGGGGGTTTCTGAAGCTTTCTTT.